These T cell receptor beta chains were read from a single sample in a study of CD8 T cells in Susac syndrome. TCRdb called the immunoSEQ multiplex PCR reads again in MiXCR, with one record for every CDR3 protein. Of about 120,000 distinct CDR3 sequences in the sample, 85% to 95% were seen once. The source material was CD8+ T cells from PBMCs. These receptors all stem from a human donor with Susac syndrome. The CDR3 runs from the conserved cysteine through the conserved F or W. The D gene is left open where the match is weak. Clone size is shown for a subset of rows, as once, few, many or a class of expanded clone.

clone size | J gene | V gene | D gene | CDR3 protein | CDR3 DNA
- | TRBJ1-2 | TRBV29-1 | - | CSVETELNYGYTF | TGCAGCGTTGAAACAGAGCTTAACTATGGCTACACCTTC
- | TRBJ2-1 | TRBV12-3/TRBV12-4 | - | CASSHFIGFRNEQFF | TGTGCCAGCAGTCATTTTATTGGGTTTCGGAATGAGCAGTTCTTC
- | TRBJ2-1 | TRBV11-2 | TRBD2 | CASSDQTSLSSYNEQFF | TGTGCCAGCAGCGATCAGACTAGCCTCAGCTCCTACAATGAGCAGTTCTTC
once | TRBJ2-1 | TRBV20-1 | - | CSANHNEQFF | TGCAGTGCTAACCACAATGAGCAGTTCTTC
- | TRBJ1-2 | TRBV6-5 | - | CASAPGGYGYTF | TGTGCCAGCGCCCCGGGGGGCTATGGCTACACCTTC
- | TRBJ1-2 | TRBV5-1 | TRBD1 | CASSWTPDRGDDGYTF | TGCGCCAGCAGCTGGACTCCGGACAGGGGGGACGATGGCTACACCTTC
- | TRBJ1-2 | TRBV6-1 | - | CASSGGWPNYGYTF | TGTGCCAGCAGTGGGGGATGGCCTAACTATGGCTACACCTTC
- | TRBJ1-2 | TRBV18 | TRBD1 | CASSLLMSGTGAVNYGYTF | TGTGCCAGCTCTCTTTTGATGTCCGGGACAGGGGCCGTTAACTATGGCTACACCTTC
once | TRBJ2-3 | TRBV4-3 | - | CASSRMESGSTDTQYF | TGCGCCAGCAGCCGAATGGAGAGCGGAAGCACAGATACGCAGTATTTT
- | TRBJ1-4 | TRBV29-1 | - | CSVETSLTNEKLFF | TGCAGCGTTGAAACCTCCTTAACTAATGAAAAACTGTTTTTT
- | TRBJ2-1 | TRBV2 | - | CASSDFAGLGPRGDEQFF | TGTGCCAGCAGTGACTTTGCGGGTCTCGGACCGCGCGGCGATGAGCAGTTCTTC
few | TRBJ2-7 | TRBV29-1 | - | CSVPTGARGEQYF | TGCAGCGTTCCTACGGGGGCTCGGGGGGAGCAGTACTTC
- | TRBJ1-1 | TRBV5-1 | - | CASSPGTNTEAFF | TGCGCCAGCAGCCCAGGAACAAACACTGAAGCTTTCTTT
- | TRBJ2-1 | TRBV20-1 | - | CSAGKGSYNEQFF | TGCAGTGCAGGGAAGGGCTCTTACAATGAGCAGTTCTTC
- | TRBJ2-3 | TRBV7-2 | - | CASSSDGTDTQYF | TGTGCCAGCAGCTCAGACGGCACAGATACGCAGTATTTT
- | TRBJ1-2 | TRBV15 | - | CATSRGQVGYGYTF | TGTGCCACCAGCAGAGGTCAGGTCGGCTATGGCTACACCTTC
- | TRBJ2-1 | TRBV7-8 | - | CASTSEYTALGEQFF | TGTGCCAGCACCTCGGAATATACAGCTTTGGGGGAGCAGTTCTTC
- | TRBJ2-1 | TRBV7-9 | TRBD1 | CASSSPDRGYNEQFF | TGTGCCAGCAGCTCGCCGGACAGGGGGTACAATGAGCAGTTCTTC
- | TRBJ2-3 | TRBV11-3 | - | CASSAWGADTQYF | TGTGCCAGCAGCGCTTGGGGGGCAGATACGCAGTATTTT
- | TRBJ1-1 | TRBV19 | - | CASSPKGGIEAFF | TGTGCCAGTAGTCCCAAGGGCGGGATTGAAGCTTTCTTT
- | TRBJ1-3 | TRBV30 | - | CAWSGPGNTIYF | TGTGCCTGGTCCGGGCCTGGAAACACCATATATTTT
- | TRBJ1-2 | TRBV20-1 | - | CSARADRPYGYTF | TGCAGTGCTAGGGCCGACAGACCCTATGGCTACACCTTC
- | TRBJ2-3 | TRBV9 | - | CASSVAGGLGTDTQYF | TGTGCCAGCAGCGTAGCTGGCGGGCTTGGCACAGATACGCAGTATTTT
- | TRBJ1-1 | TRBV5-1 | - | CASSSDPRGREAFF | TGCGCCAGCAGCTCGGACCCTAGGGGAAGGGAAGCTTTCTTT
- | TRBJ2-1 | TRBV20-1 | TRBD1 | CSVPDRLENEQFF | TGCAGTGTCCCGGACAGGTTGGAGAATGAGCAGTTCTTC
- | TRBJ2-7 | TRBV15 | TRBD1 | CATSDLAGGYEQYF | TGTGCCACCAGCGACTTGGCAGGGGGCTACGAGCAGTACTTC
- | TRBJ1-2 | TRBV30 | - | CAWSRGGEGYTF | TGTGCCTGGAGTAGGGGGGGTGAAGGCTACACCTTC
- | TRBJ2-5 | TRBV4-1 | - | CASSQDGAGKETQYF | TGCGCCAGCAGCCAAGATGGGGCAGGGAAGGAGACCCAGTACTTC
- | TRBJ2-7 | TRBV20-1 | TRBD1 | CSARPQGGNEQYF | TGCAGTGCTAGGCCACAGGGGGGAAACGAGCAGTACTTC
- | TRBJ2-2 | TRBV4-2 | - | CASSQGQGRRELFF | TGTGCCAGCAGCCAAGGCCAGGGGCGGAGGGAGCTGTTTTTT
- | TRBJ2-7 | TRBV10-3 | TRBD2 | CAISELLAGRHYEQYF | TGTGCCATCAGTGAGTTGTTAGCGGGAAGACACTACGAGCAGTACTTC
- | TRBJ2-1 | TRBV9 | - | CASSVDGSLEQFF | TGTGCCAGCAGCGTAGACGGCAGCCTCGAGCAGTTCTTC
- | TRBJ1-5 | TRBV12-3/TRBV12-4 | - | CASSLGAGPNQPQHF | TGTGCCAGCAGTTTAGGGGCAGGTCCGAATCAGCCCCAGCATTTT
- | TRBJ1-1 | TRBV3-1 | - | CATQAITGGTEAFF | TGTGCCACCCAAGCAATTACCGGCGGCACTGAAGCTTTCTTT
- | TRBJ1-5 | TRBV4-3 | TRBD1 | CASSQDLGTGNQPQHF | TGCGCCAGCAGCCAAGATCTCGGGACAGGGAATCAGCCCCAGCATTTT